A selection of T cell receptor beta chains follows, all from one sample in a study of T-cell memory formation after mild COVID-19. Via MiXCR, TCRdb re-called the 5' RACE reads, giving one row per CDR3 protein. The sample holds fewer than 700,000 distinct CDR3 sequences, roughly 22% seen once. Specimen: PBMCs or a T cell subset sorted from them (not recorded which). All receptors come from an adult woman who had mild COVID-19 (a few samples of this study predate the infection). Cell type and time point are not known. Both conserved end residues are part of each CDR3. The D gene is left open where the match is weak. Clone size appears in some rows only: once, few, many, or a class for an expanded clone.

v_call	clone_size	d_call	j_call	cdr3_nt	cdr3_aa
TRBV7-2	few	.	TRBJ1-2	TGTGCCAGCAGCCCCCCCGGAGGGGGGTTTGATGGCTACACCTTC	CASSPPGGGFDGYTF
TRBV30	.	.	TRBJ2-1	TGTGCCTGGAGTGTATGGGGGATTGAGCAGTTCTTC	CAWSVWGIEQFF
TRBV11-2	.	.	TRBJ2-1	TGTGCCAGCAGCTCTGGGGCCACGCAGTTCTTC	CASSSGATQFF
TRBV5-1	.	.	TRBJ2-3	TGCGCCAGCAGCCTAAATTCTTATAGCACAGATACGCAGTATTTT	CASSLNSYSTDTQYF
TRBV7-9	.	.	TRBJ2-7	TGTGCCAGCGGACCTACCTACGAGCAGTACTTC	CASGPTYEQYF
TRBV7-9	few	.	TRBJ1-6	TGTGCCAGCAGCTTAGCCAAGGGCGCCCCCTCACCCCTCCACTTT	CASSLAKGAPSPLHF
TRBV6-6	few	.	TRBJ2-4	TGTGCCAGCAGTTACGGGGGTCTAGCCAAAAACATTCAGTACTTC	CASSYGGLAKNIQYF
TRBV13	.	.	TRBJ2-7	TGTGCCAGCAGCCGCCCCGACAGAGTCTACGAGCAGTACTTC	CASSRPDRVYEQYF
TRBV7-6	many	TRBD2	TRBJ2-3	TGTGCCAGCAGCTGGCGCGGGGGGGGCACAGATACGCAGTATTTT	CASSWRGGGTDTQYF
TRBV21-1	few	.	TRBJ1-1	TGTGCCAGCAGAGGAGGGCACACGAACACTGAAGCTTTCTTT	CASRGGHTNTEAFF
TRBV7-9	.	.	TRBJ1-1	TGTGCCAGCAGCTCGGGGGCCAAGTTGAACACTGAAGCTTTCTTT	CASSSGAKLNTEAFF
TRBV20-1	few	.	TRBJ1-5	TGCAGTGCTACAGGGGATCTCCCTAGCAATCAGCCCCAGCATTTT	CSATGDLPSNQPQHF
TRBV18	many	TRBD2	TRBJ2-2	TGTGCCAGCTCACGACTTAGCGGGAGCACCGATACCGGGGAGCTGTTTTTT	CASSRLSGSTDTGELFF
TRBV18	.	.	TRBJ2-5	TGTGCCAGCTCACCAAGGCCAGCAGGGGTGGTCGGCGAGACCCAGTACTTC	CASSPRPAGVVGETQYF
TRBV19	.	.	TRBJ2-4	TGTGCCAGTGGGAACAGCTTGCTAGCCAAAAACATTCAGTACTTC	CASGNSLLAKNIQYF
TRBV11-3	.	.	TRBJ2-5	TGTGCCAGCAGCTTAGGGGGCTTGAGGGAGACCCAGTACTTC	CASSLGGLRETQYF
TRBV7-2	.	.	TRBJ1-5	TGTGCCAGCAGCCTCGGTGTCAGGGGCTATCAGCCCCAGCATTTT	CASSLGVRGYQPQHF
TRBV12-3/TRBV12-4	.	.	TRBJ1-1	TGTGCCAGCAGTGGGGGGAATGAAGCTTTCTTT	CASSGGNEAFF
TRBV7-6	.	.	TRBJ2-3	TGTTCCAGCAGCTTAGGCCCGGAGGCAGATACGCAGTATTTT	CSSSLGPEADTQYF
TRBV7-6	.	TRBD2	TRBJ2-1	TGTGCCAGCAGCTTTGAGCGGGGGAGGAGCTCCTACAATGAGCAGTTCTTC	CASSFERGRSSYNEQFF
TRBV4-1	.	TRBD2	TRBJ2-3	TGCGCCAGCAAGGCGGGGGGGCGAGGCACAGATACGCAGTATTTT	CASKAGGRGTDTQYF
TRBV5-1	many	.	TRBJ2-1	TGCGCCAGCAGCTTGGAGGTTAGAGACGGCAATGAGCAGTTCTTC	CASSLEVRDGNEQFF
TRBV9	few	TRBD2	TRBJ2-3	TGTGCCAGCAGCGTCTCGGCCGGGACTAGCGGGGGGACACCGAGCACAGATACGCAGTATTTT	CASSVSAGTSGGTPSTDTQYF
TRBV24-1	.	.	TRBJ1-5	TGTGCCACCAGTGACCCCCAGACAGGAGTAGGTGGCCCCCAGCATTTT	CATSDPQTGVGGPQHF
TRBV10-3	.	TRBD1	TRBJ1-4	TGTGCCATCAGTGATGGACAGGAGTATTATGAAAAACTGTTTTTT	CAISDGQEYYEKLFF
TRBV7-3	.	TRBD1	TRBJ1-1	TGTGCCAGCAGCCCCGGGACAGGGGAAGCTTTCTTT	CASSPGTGEAFF
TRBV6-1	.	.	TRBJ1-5	TGTGCCAGCATCGAGCAAGGGTACTATCAGCCCCAGCATTTT	CASIEQGYYQPQHF
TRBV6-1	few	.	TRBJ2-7	TGTGCCAGCACCGGACAGTTAACCTACGAGCAGTACTTC	CASTGQLTYEQYF
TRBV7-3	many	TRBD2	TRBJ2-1	TGTGCCAGCAGCTTTTCCGCGGGAGGTTACAATGAGCAGTTCTTC	CASSFSAGGYNEQFF
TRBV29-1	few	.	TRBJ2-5	TGCAGCGTCCAACCGACGGCGGAAGAGACCCAGTACTTC	CSVQPTAEETQYF
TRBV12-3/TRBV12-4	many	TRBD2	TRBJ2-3	TGTGCCAGCAGTGCTAGCGGGGGATCCTTGGATACGCAGTATTTT	CASSASGGSLDTQYF
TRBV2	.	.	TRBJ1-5	TGTGCCAGCAGTACACAGGGTCAGCCCCAGCATTTT	CASSTQGQPQHF
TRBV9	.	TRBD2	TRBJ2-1	TGTGCCAGCAGCGAGGGGACTAGCATGAATGAGCAGTTCTTC	CASSEGTSMNEQFF
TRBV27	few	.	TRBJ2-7	TGTGCCAGCAGTTTTATCTCCTACGAGCAGTACTTC	CASSFISYEQYF
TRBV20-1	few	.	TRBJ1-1	TGCAGTGCTAGGGCTTCCCGGGGGAACACTGAAGCTTTCTTT	CSARASRGNTEAFF
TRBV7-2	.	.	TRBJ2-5	TGTGCCAGCAGCTTAGGGGCTAGCTCAGGGGAGACCCAGTACTTC	CASSLGASSGETQYF
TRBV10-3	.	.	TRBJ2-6	TGTGCCATCAGCCCTGGGGGCTCTGGGGCCAACGTCCTGACTTTC	CAISPGGSGANVLTF
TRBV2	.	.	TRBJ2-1	TGTGCCAGCAGCCGGCAGGACTACTACAATGAGCAGTTCTTC	CASSRQDYYNEQFF
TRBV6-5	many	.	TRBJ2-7	TGTGCCAGCAGTTACCCAGGGAGTTACGAGCAGTACTTC	CASSYPGSYEQYF
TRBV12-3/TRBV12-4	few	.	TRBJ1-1	TGTGCCAGCAGTTCTTTGGGACCGGGGGACACTGAAGCTTTCTTT	CASSSLGPGDTEAFF
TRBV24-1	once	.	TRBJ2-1	TGTGCCACCAGTGGGTCCTACTCCTACAATGAGCAGTTCTTC	CATSGSYSYNEQFF
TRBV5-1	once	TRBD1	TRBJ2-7	TGCGCCAGCAACACCGGGACAGGGGTCAGGGAGCAGTACTTC	CASNTGTGVREQYF
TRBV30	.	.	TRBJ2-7	TGTGCCTGGAGTTTTCAGGGATACGAGCAGTACTTC	CAWSFQGYEQYF
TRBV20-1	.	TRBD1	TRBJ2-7	TGCAGTGCTAGAGATCAAAATAGGGACAGGGGATTAGACGAGCAGTACTTC	CSARDQNRDRGLDEQYF
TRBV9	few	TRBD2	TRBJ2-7	TGTGCCAGCAGCGTAGGATCTAGCGGGAGTGTCCACGAGCAGTACTTC	CASSVGSSGSVHEQYF